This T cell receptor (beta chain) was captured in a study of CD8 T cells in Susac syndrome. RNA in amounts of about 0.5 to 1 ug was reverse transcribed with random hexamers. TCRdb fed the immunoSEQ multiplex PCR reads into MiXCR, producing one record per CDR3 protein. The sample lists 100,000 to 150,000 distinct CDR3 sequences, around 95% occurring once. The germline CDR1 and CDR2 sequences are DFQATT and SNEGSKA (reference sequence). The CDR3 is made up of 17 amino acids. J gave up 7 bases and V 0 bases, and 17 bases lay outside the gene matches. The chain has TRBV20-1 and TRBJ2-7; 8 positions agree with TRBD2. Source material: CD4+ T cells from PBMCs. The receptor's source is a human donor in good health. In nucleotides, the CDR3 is TGCAGTGCTAGAGATATCTCGGGACTAGTATCAGTACGGGAGCAGTACTTC. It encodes CSARDISGLVSVREQYF.